This TCR beta chain was profiled in a study of CD8 T cells in Susac syndrome. Whole-study findings and limits: By the study's own acknowledgment, its TCR sequencing and HLA analysis included relatively few individuals.

Remarks on this clonotype: Its cognate antigen is unknown.

The T cells that were sequenced for TCR beta were CD8+ and CD4+ cells from blood. The individuals used as controls were healthy donors who had been matched for both age and sex. Random hexamers primed reverse transcription of 0.5 to 1 ug RNA. Amplification of TCR beta CDR3 used immunoSEQ multiplex PCR across 54 Vbeta and 13 Jbeta. MiXCR was run by TCRdb on the immunoSEQ multiplex PCR reads, yielding one entry per CDR3 protein. The sample includes roughly 200,000 distinct CDR3 sequences, 85% to 95% seen only once; the top ten take roughly 0.1%. The CDR3 length is 12 residues. The germline V gene has CDR1 LGHDT and CDR2 YNNKEL (reference sequence). Trimming removed 8 bases at V and 4 bases at J, with 11 bases between.

The sequence was collected from a human donor in good health. Source material: CD4+ T cells from PBMCs. J is TRBJ2-5 and V is TRBV3-1; maybe TRBD2 (6 bases). The CDR3 protein is CASRRTTETQYF. The DNA of the CDR3 is TGTGCCAGCCGTCGGACTACAGAGACCCAGTACTTC.